Listed here is a single T cell receptor (beta chain). These data come from a study of blood T cell repertoires in COVID-19. For the study at large: Acute-phase and convalescent COVID-19 samples originated in the United States, Italy and Spain.

In the study's own analysis: Using reference gene primer amplification, nucleated cell counts were estimated. Assay: immunoSEQ multiplex PCR; the TCRdb copy retains only in-frame clones and omits some. Clone size and V and J calls were adopted from that table, with D and trimming inferred from the DNA. The sample lists under 300,000 clones, 70% to 90% occurring once. The sequenced material came from peripheral blood. This clonotype was sampled from a woman aged 30 to 39 with active or convalescent COVID-19.

The CDR3 coding sequence is TGTGCCAGCAGCTTGAGGGGAGGGAAGGAATCCTATGGCTACACCTTC. Protein sequence: CASSLRGGKESYGYTF. The V and J genes are TRBV5-4 and TRBJ1-2; TRBD1 might be the D (5 bases). V dropped 1 base and J dropped 4 bases, with 17 bases sitting between them. The CDR3 is made up of 16 amino acids. Germline values: CDR1 SGHNT, CDR2 YYREEE (reference sequence). Full variable domain (outside the CDR3, taken from reference TRBV5-4 and TRBJ1-2): ETGVTQSPTHLIKTRGQQVTLRCSSQSGHNTVSWYQQALGQGPQFIFQYYREEENGRGNFPPRFSGLQFPNYSSELNVNALELDDSALYLCASSLRGGKESYGYTFGSGTRLTVV.